This is a list of T cell receptor beta chains from one sample in a study of a mutant IDH1 vaccine in newly diagnosed glioma. Generated by immunoSEQ multiplex PCR, the TCRdb table keeps only in-frame clones and is missing some. The profile shows some 70,000 clones, approximately 84% of them singletons. Which antigens these TCRs recognize remains unknown. This specimen was PBMCs, taken from a glioma patient whose treatment included an IDH1 peptide vaccine. Receptors originate from a man aged 18 to 35 with glioma. Each CDR3 is given with its conserved first and last residue. A D gene is named only where the DNA matches it firmly. Some rows have no size entry. The others give once, few or many, or a class for an expanded clone.

>.|TRBV10-3|TRBJ1-4|.
TGTGCCATCAGTGAGTGGGCGGCCCCTAATGAAAAACTGTTTTTT
CAISEWAAPNEKLFF
>TRBD1|TRBV5-1|TRBJ1-1|few
TGCGCCAGCAGTCGGGACAGGACGAACACTGAAGCTTTCTTT
CASSRDRTNTEAFF
>.|TRBV29-1|TRBJ2-7|.
TGCAGCGTCTCTGGGACGGTATCCTACGAGCAGTACTTC
CSVSGTVSYEQYF
>.|TRBV2|TRBJ1-5|.
TGTGCCAGCAGGGCGGGCTTAAAGGATATCGGCAATCAGCCCCAGCATTTT
CASRAGLKDIGNQPQHF
>.|TRBV5-4|TRBJ1-1|.
TGTGCCAGCAGCTTGGGACAGATGAACACTGAAGCTTTCTTT
CASSLGQMNTEAFF
>TRBD1|TRBV6-1|TRBJ2-5|once
TGTGCCAGCAGTGAAGGGACAGGACAAGAGACCCAGTACTTC
CASSEGTGQETQYF
>.|TRBV6-6|TRBJ1-2|.
TGTGCCAGCAGTCCCAGGGGCTATGGCTACACCTTC
CASSPRGYGYTF
>.|TRBV7-9|TRBJ1-5|.
TGTGCCAGCAGCTTCGACCTGGGGAATCAGCCCCAGCATTTT
CASSFDLGNQPQHF
>.|TRBV4-3|TRBJ1-5|.
TGCGCCAGCAGCCAAGCTAGAGGTACTCAGCCCCAGCATTTT
CASSQARGTQPQHF
>.|TRBV7-2|TRBJ1-4|.
TGTGCCAGCAGCTTAGCGCGTTCGGGCCCCCGGGCGGTGGAAAAACTGTTTTTT
CASSLARSGPRAVEKLFF
>.|TRBV19|TRBJ1-1|few
TGTGCCAGTAGTATCCGAGGGTTGAACACTGAAGCTTTCTTT
CASSIRGLNTEAFF
>.|TRBV25-1|TRBJ1-2|.
TGTGCCAGCAGTGAATGGGTCGGTACAGTGCCAACGGATGGCTACACCTTC
CASSEWVGTVPTDGYTF
>TRBD1|TRBV6-5|TRBJ2-1|once
TGTGCCAGCAGTTCTGACAGGGGTCCCTACAATGAGCAGTTCTTC
CASSSDRGPYNEQFF
>TRBD2|TRBV6-4|TRBJ2-1|.
TGTGCCAGCAGTGGGACTAGCGGGAGCAATGAGCAGTTCTTC
CASSGTSGSNEQFF
>TRBD1|TRBV5-6|TRBJ1-2|once
TGTGCCAGCAGCTTGGCTGTTGACAGGGGAAGGAGAAACTATGGCTACACCTTC
CASSLAVDRGRRNYGYTF
>.|TRBV19|TRBJ1-2|.
TGTGCCAGTAGCCCGGGACACCTCTATGGCTACACCTTC
CASSPGHLYGYTF
>.|TRBV5-5|TRBJ1-4|.
TGTGCCAGCACCACATTGCTTGCGTTTGAAAAACTGTTTTTT
CASTTLLAFEKLFF
>.|TRBV5-4|TRBJ1-1|.
TGTGCCAGCAGCTTGGGGGGCGATGAGCTGAACACTGAAGCTTTCTTT
CASSLGGDELNTEAFF
>.|TRBV6-5|TRBJ1-4|.
TGTGCCAGCAGGCCCCAGAGCAGTTTTAATGAAAAACTGTTTTTT
CASRPQSSFNEKLFF
>.|TRBV6-4|TRBJ2-3|.
TGTGCCAGGCATAGGACGGGCACAGATACGCAGTATTTT
CARHRTGTDTQYF
>TRBD1|TRBV14|TRBJ2-7|once
TGTGCCAGCAGCTTTGACAGGGGGCTACTGCAGTACTTC
CASSFDRGLLQYF
>.|TRBV30|TRBJ1-5|.
TGTGCCTGGAGTTGGGGAGGCCATAGCAATCAGCCCCAGCATTTT
CAWSWGGHSNQPQHF
>.|TRBV7-9|TRBJ2-7|few
TGTGCCAGCAGCTTAGATGGATCTAAGGCCTTCTTC
CASSLDGSKAFF
>.|TRBV5-1|TRBJ1-6|once
TGCGCCAGCAGCTTGGAGATGCTGGGCCGGACCGGCTCACCCCTCCACTTT
CASSLEMLGRTGSPLHF
>.|TRBV12-2|TRBJ1-3|.
TGTGCAAGTCGCCTCAAACAGAGCTCTGGAAACACCATATATTTT
CASRLKQSSGNTIYF
>.|TRBV7-8|TRBJ2-7|.
TGTGCCAGCAGCTCCCTAACGGCCTCCTACGAGCAGTACTTC
CASSSLTASYEQYF
>.|TRBV5-1|TRBJ1-2|.
TGCGCCAGCAGCTTGGACGGAAGCTATGGCTACACCTTC
CASSLDGSYGYTF
>TRBD1|TRBV7-2|TRBJ1-5|once
TGTGCCAGCAGCTTAGGACAGGGGAGGAATCAGCCCCAGCATTTT
CASSLGQGRNQPQHF
>.|TRBV11-2|TRBJ1-6|once
TGTGCCAGCAGCTTACCAAGGAACGGATCACCCCTCCACTTT
CASSLPRNGSPLHF
>.|TRBV2|TRBJ1-3|.
TGTGCCAGCAGTGATGGGGTGACAGGAGCGGGCTCTGGAAACACCATATATTTT
CASSDGVTGAGSGNTIYF
>TRBD2|TRBV4-1|TRBJ2-2|.
TGCGCCAGCAGCCAAGTGGGACTAGCGGGAGTGGCCGGGGAGCTGTTTTTT
CASSQVGLAGVAGELFF
>.|TRBV2|TRBJ1-4|few
TGTGCCAGCAGGAGATCCTATGCAACCACTAATGAAAAACTGTTTTTT
CASRRSYATTNEKLFF
>.|TRBV7-9|TRBJ1-2|.
TGTGCCAGCAGCTTAGTGGAGGGAGACGGCTATGGCTACACCTTC
CASSLVEGDGYGYTF
>.|TRBV2|TRBJ2-5|.
TGTGCCAGCGGGCTTCAAGAGACCCAGTACTTC
CASGLQETQYF
>TRBD1|TRBV10-3|TRBJ1-1|.
TGTGCCATCAGTCCCCACGACAGGGGGCTCATGAACACTGAAGCTTTCTTT
CAISPHDRGLMNTEAFF
>.|TRBV27|TRBJ1-5|.
TGTGCCAGCAGTTTACAGGGATGGGGTCAGCCCCAGCATTTT
CASSLQGWGQPQHF
>.|TRBV10-3|TRBJ1-1|.
TGTGCCATCAGCCAAAGGATGTGGGGGGCTGAAGCTTTCTTT
CAISQRMWGAEAFF
>TRBD1|TRBV30|TRBJ1-6|few
TGTGCCTGGAGCGAGGACAGGGTCGGGAATAATTCACCCCTCCACTTT
CAWSEDRVGNNSPLHF
>TRBD2|TRBV7-2|TRBJ2-7|.
TGTGCCAGCAGCCCCAAAGCGGGGGGCTACGAGCAGTACTTC
CASSPKAGGYEQYF
>TRBD2|TRBV4-2|TRBJ2-3|.
TGTGCCAGCAGCCCCGGACTAGCGGACACAGATACGCAGTATTTT
CASSPGLADTDTQYF
>.|TRBV5-4|TRBJ2-3|.
TGTGCCAGCAGGGGGCCGGGACTCCACACAGATACGCAGTATTTT
CASRGPGLHTDTQYF
>.|TRBV4-1|TRBJ1-1|.
TGCGCCAGCAGCCAAGTGGGCGGGTTACGAGCTTTCTTT
CASSQVGGLRAFF
>.|TRBV7-8|TRBJ2-7|few
TGTGCCAGCAGCTTACGGGGGCACGAGCAGTACTTC
CASSLRGHEQYF
>.|TRBV6-5|TRBJ1-3|.
TGTGCCAGCAGTTACGGGACGTCCGGAAACACCATATATTTT
CASSYGTSGNTIYF
>.|TRBV30|TRBJ1-2|.
TGTGCCTGGAGTGACCCCGACAGTTTTATGAAGAATGGCTACACCTTC
CAWSDPDSFMKNGYTF
>TRBD2|TRBV6-1|TRBJ2-5|.
TGTGCCAGCAGTGAAGCGGGGGGGGGACCCAGAGAGACCCAGTACTTC
CASSEAGGGPRETQYF
>.|TRBV18|TRBJ1-4|.
TGTGCCAGCTCACCCCTCAATGAAAAACTGTTTTTT
CASSPLNEKLFF
>.|TRBV6-5|TRBJ2-1|.
TGTGCCAGCAGTTCCTCAAGGAGCTCCTACAATGAGCAGTTCTTC
CASSSSRSSYNEQFF
>.|TRBV4-3|TRBJ1-4|.
TGCGCCAGCAGCCAAGATAGGGGGGCCGGTGAAAAACTGTTTTTT
CASSQDRGAGEKLFF
>.|TRBV7-8|TRBJ2-1|.
TGTGCCAGCAGCAACGGAGGGACCTTCTCAGCGCAGTTCTTC
CASSNGGTFSAQFF
>.|TRBV19|TRBJ2-7|few
TGTGCCAGTAGACCTGGGGCAGGGGTCGAGCAGTACTTC
CASRPGAGVEQYF
>TRBD2|TRBV12-5|TRBJ2-1|.
TGTGCTAGTGGTTTGGTAAGGGCTAGCGGGAGTATCCATGAGCAGTTCTTC
CASGLVRASGSIHEQFF
>TRBD1|TRBV5-4|TRBJ2-2|.
TGTGCCAGCAGCTTGGCCCCAAGTTCTAGGACAGGGAGTAGGACCGGGGAGCTGTTTTTT
CASSLAPSSRTGSRTGELFF
>TRBD2|TRBV7-3|TRBJ2-1|.
TGTGCCAGCAGCTTAAAGGGGACTAGCGGGATTTATGAGCAGTTCTTC
CASSLKGTSGIYEQFF
>.|TRBV5-1|TRBJ1-2|.
TGCGCCAGCAGCTTGGGGGGTCCGTTAGTGGAAGGCTACACCTTC
CASSLGGPLVEGYTF
>.|TRBV29-1|TRBJ2-1|.
TGCAGCGTTGACGGGGCCTGGGGCAATGAGCAGTTCTTC
CSVDGAWGNEQFF
>TRBD1|TRBV6-5|TRBJ2-1|.
TGTGCCAGCAGTTCGACAGGGGTTAACTACAATGAGCAGTTCTTC
CASSSTGVNYNEQFF